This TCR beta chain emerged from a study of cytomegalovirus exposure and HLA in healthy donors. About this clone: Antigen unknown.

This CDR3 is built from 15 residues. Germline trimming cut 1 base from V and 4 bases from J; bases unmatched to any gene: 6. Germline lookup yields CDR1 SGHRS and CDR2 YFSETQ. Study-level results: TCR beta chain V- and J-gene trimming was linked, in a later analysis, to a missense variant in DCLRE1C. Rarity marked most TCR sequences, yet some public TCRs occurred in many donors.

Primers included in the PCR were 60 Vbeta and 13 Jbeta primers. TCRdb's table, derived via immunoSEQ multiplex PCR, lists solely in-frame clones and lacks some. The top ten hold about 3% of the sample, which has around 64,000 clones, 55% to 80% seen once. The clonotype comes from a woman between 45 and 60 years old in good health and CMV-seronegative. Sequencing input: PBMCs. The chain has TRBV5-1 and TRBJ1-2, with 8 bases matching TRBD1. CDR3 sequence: CASSLWGTGVYGYTF. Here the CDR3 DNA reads TGCGCCAGCAGCTTGTGGGGGACAGGAGTCTATGGCTACACCTTC.